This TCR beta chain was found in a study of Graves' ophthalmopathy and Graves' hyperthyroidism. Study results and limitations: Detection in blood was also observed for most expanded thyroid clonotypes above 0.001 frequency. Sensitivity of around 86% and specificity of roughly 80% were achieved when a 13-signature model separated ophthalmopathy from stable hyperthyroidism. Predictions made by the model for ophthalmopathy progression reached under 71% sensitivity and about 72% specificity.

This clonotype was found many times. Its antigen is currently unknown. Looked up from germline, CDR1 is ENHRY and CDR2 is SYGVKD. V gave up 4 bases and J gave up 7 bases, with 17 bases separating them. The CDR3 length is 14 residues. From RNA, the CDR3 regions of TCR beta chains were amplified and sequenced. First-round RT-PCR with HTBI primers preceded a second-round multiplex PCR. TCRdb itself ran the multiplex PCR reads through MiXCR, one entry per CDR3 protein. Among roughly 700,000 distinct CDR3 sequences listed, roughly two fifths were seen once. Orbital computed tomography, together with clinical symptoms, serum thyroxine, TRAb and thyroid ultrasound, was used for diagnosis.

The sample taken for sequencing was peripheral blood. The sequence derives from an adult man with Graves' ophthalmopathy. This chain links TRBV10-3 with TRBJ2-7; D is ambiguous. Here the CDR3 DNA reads TGTGCCATCAGTGTTGGCAGATCGGCCCAGGAGCAGTACTTC. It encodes CAISVGRSAQEQYF.